This T cell receptor (beta chain) was sequenced in a study of cytomegalovirus exposure and HLA in healthy donors. Whole-study context: Unique TCRs numbering around 85 million, obtained from HLA-typed donors, made up an early data release.

Donors were ostensibly healthy at sampling, although undocumented immune exposures were probable. Study conclusions and caveats: Researchers had no immune exposure information except CMV serostatus available. Productive status was seen about 90% or about 30% of the time for most TCR beta V segments in an earlier analysis.

CDR1 and CDR2 (germline): LNHDA, SQIVND (reference sequence). The CDR3 consists of 16 residues. Concerning this clone: The antigen is undetermined. Its ends do not fully match the called genes, so a read error is possible.

PCR used 60 Vbeta primers and 13 Jbeta primers. Produced via immunoSEQ multiplex PCR; TCRdb's table is partial and in-frame only. The table has around 200,000 clones, around three quarters seen once. This TCR was recovered from a woman under 30 in good health and CMV-seronegative. Sequenced input: PBMCs. The chain has TRBV19 and TRBJ1-4; 9 bases agree with TRBD1. The CDR3 here is CTSSTGTGTTNEKLFF. CDR3 DNA: TGTACCAGTAGCACCGGGACAGGGACAACTAATGAAAAACTGTTTTTT.